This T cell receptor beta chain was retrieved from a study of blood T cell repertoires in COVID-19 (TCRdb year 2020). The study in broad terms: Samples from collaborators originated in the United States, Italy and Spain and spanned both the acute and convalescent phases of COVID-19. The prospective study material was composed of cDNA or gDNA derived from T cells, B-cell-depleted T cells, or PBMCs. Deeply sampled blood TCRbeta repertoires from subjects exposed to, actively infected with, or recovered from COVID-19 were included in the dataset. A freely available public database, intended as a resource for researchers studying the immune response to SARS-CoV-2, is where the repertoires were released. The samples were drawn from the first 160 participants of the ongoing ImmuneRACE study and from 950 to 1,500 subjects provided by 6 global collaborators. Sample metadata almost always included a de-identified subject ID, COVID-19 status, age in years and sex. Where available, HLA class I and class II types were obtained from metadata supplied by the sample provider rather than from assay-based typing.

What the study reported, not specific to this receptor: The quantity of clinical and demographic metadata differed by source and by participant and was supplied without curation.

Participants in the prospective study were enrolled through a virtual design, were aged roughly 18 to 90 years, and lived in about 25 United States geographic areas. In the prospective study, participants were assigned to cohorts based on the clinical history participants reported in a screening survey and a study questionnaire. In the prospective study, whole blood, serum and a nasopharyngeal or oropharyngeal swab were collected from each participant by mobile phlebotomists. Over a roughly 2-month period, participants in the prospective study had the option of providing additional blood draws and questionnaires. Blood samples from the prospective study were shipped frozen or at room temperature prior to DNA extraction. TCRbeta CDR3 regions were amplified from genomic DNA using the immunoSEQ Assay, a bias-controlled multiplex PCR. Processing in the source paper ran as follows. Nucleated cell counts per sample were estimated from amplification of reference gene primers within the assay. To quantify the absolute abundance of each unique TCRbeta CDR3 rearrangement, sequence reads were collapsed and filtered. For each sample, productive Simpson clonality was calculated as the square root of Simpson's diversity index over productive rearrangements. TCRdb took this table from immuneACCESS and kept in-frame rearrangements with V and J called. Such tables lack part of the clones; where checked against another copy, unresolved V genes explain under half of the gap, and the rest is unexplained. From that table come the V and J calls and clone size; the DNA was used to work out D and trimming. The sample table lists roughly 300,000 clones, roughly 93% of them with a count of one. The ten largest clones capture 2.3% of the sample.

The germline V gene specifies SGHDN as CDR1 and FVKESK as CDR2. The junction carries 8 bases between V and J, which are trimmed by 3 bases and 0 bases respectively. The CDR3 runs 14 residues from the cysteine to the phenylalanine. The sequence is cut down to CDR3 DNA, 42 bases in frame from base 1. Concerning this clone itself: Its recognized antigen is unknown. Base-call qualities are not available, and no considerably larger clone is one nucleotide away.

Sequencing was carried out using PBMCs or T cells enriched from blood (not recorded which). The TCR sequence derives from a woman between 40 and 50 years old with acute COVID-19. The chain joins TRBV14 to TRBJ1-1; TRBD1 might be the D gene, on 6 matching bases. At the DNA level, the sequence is TGTGCCAGCAGCCAGAACAGGGTGAACACTGAAGCTTTCTTT. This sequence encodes CASSQNRVNTEAFF.